This T cell receptor (beta chain) originates from a study of CD8 T cells in ankylosing spondylitis. Notes on the study in general: Seemingly characteristic of ankylosing spondylitis blood was a TCR beta motif consisting of under 10 highly homologous variants. Peripheral blood held disease-linked clones only at relatively low frequency, and these were CD8+. Disease-linked clones were reportedly significantly enriched in matched ankylosing spondylitis synovial fluid.

Trimming pared 4 bases from V and 0 bases from J, leaving 7 bases between. CDR1 is MDHEN, CDR2 SYDVKM, per germline. This CDR3 region has 14 residues. This clonotype showed up many times. Its antigen is currently unknown. Each CDR3 protein is one row after TCRdb ran MiXCR on the 5' RACE reads. The table includes around 120,000 distinct CDR3 sequences, about an eighth detected once. Material: blood, either unsorted or a sorted T cell fraction (not recorded which). The chain couples TRBV28 to TRBJ1-3; D ambiguous. This receptor was taken from a female donor with ankylosing spondylitis or in good health (not recorded which). The CDR3 here is CASSSRNSGNTIYF. The CDR3 DNA reads as TGTGCCAGCAGTTCCAGGAACTCTGGAAACACCATATATTTT.